These 16 T cell receptor beta chains were all obtained from the same sample, sequenced in a study of blood T cell repertoires in COVID-19. The table came from immunoSEQ multiplex PCR; TCRdb's copy has only in-frame clones and leaves some out. The sample consists of under 150,000 clones, approximately 85% of them appearing once. Material: peripheral blood. These receptor sequences come from a woman aged 60 to 75 with COVID-19, enrolled during active disease.

V is TRBV5-1 and J is TRBJ2-5; TRBD2 matches at 9 bases. The CDR3 length is 15 residues. Trimming took 0 bases from V and 6 from J; bases not matched to a gene: 6. Germline V gene lookup returns CDR1 SGHRS and CDR2 YFSETQ. CDR3 in DNA: TGCGCCAGCAGCTTGGGGGGGACTAGCCGCCAGACCCAGTACTTC. This codes for CASSLGGTSRQTQYF.

This chain uses TRBV30 with TRBJ2-7; 7 bases match TRBD2. With V trimmed by 4 bases and J by 3 bases, 3 bases remained unmatched. The CDR3 runs to 12 residues. CDR1 GTSNPN and CDR2 SVGIG come from the germline V gene (reference sequence). This CDR3 is CAWTRGVYEQYF. CDR3 DNA: TGTGCCTGGACTCGGGGGGTCTACGAGCAGTACTTC.

J is TRBJ1-1 and V is TRBV4-1; perhaps TRBD1 as D (6 bases). The CDR3 is made up of 15 amino acids. Germline V gene lookup returns CDR1 MGHRA and CDR2 YSYEKL. Trimming took 1 base from V and 6 from J, leaving 15 bases between them. CDR3: CASSQGRGSMAEAFF. The DNA for the CDR3 is TGCGCCAGCAGCCAAGGCAGGGGAAGTATGGCTGAAGCTTTCTTT.

The chain carries TRBV15 and TRBJ2-5; D is ambiguous. The CDR3 totals 15 residues. The V gene's germline CDR1 is LNHNV and CDR2 YYDKDF (reference sequence). The germline V and J ends were trimmed by 3 bases and 5 bases, with 16 bases remaining between them. CDR3 sequence: CATSRAPVSGETQYF. The CDR3 DNA follows: TGTGCCACCAGCAGGGCCCCGGTCTCCGGGGAGACCCAGTACTTC.

The chain has TRBV11-2 and TRBJ1-2; D unresolved. V was shortened by 5 bases and J by 5 bases, with 12 bases between the two germline ends. Germline V gene data show CDR1 as SGHAT and CDR2 as FQNNGV. The CDR3 has 13 residues. The chain's CDR3 is CASSQVRSYGYTF. For the CDR3, the DNA is TGTGCCAGCAGCCAAGTTAGATCTTATGGCTACACCTTC.

V and J are TRBV7-9 and TRBJ2-1; 7 bases are shared with TRBD1. In germline, CDR1 is SEHNR, CDR2 FQNEAQ (reference sequence). The junction had 5 bases not matched to a gene; V was cut back by 2 bases and J by 4 bases. The CDR3 totals 15 residues. The CDR3 sequence: CASSLQGQYYNEQFF. The CDR3 DNA is TGTGCCAGCAGCTTACAGGGACAGTATTACAATGAGCAGTTCTTC.

V gene TRBV12-3 or TRBV12-4 combines with J gene TRBJ1-2; D gene uncertain. The CDR3 extends over 13 amino acids. V was shortened by 6 bases and J by 4 bases, with 12 bases between the two germline ends. The CDR3 reads CASRTEVSYGYTF. CDR3 coding DNA: TGTGCCAGCAGAACGGAGGTGAGCTATGGCTACACCTTC.

V gene TRBV6-1 combines with J gene TRBJ2-5; TRBD2 agrees at 9 bases. Germline V gives CDR1 MNHNS, CDR2 SASEGT. V shed 1 base and J 3 bases; nucleotides not matched to a gene: 9. The CDR3 loop spans 17 amino acids. The DNA for the CDR3 is TGTGCCAGCAGTGAAGTAGTTCTAGCGGGGCTCAAAGAGACCCAGTACTTC. Amino acid sequence: CASSEVVLAGLKETQYF.

V usage is TRBV6-4 and J usage is TRBJ1-2, with TRBD1 identical over 7 bases. CDR1 and CDR2 (germline): MRHNA, SNTAGT. This CDR3 comprises 16 residues. V lost 2 bases and J lost 5; bases outside the gene matches: 11. The CDR3 nucleotides are TGTGCCAGCAGTGACCGCGACAGGGAAATTAGGTATGGCTACACCTTC. It specifies CASSDRDREIRYGYTF.

The CDR3 is CASSPSPVTIYF. DNA of the CDR3: TGTGCCAGCAGCCCCTCCCCAGTTACCATATATTTT. The chain joins TRBV4-2 to TRBJ1-3; D ambiguous. V dropped 4 bases and J dropped 10 bases, with 11 bases sitting between them. The CDR3 runs 12 residues. Germline V gives CDR1 LGHNA, CDR2 YNFKEQ.

The chain joins TRBV4-3 to TRBJ2-1, with 9 bases matching TRBD2. This CDR3 is 15 amino acids long. CDR1 and CDR2 from the germline V gene are LGHNA and YSLEER. The V and J ends lost 0 bases and 3 bases, in that order; junction bases with no gene match: 0. The CDR3 region has the DNA TGCGCCAGCAGCCAAGATAGCGGGGGCTACAATGAGCAGTTCTTC. Protein sequence: CASSQDSGGYNEQFF.

This chain joins TRBV6-2 or TRBV6-3 and TRBJ2-1, with D possibly matching TRBD1 (5 bases). From germline, CDR1 is MNHEY and CDR2 SVGEGT. CDR3 length: 13 residues. Between the trimmed V and J ends, which lost 4 bases and 4 bases, there was a span of 8 bases. CDR3 nucleotide sequence: TGTGCCAGCAGTTCCCCAGGGTACAATGAGCAGTTCTTC. Translated: CASSSPGYNEQFF.

This clone was seen only once. The chain couples TRBV9 to TRBJ1-3; D remains ambiguous. Germline V gives CDR1 SGDLS, CDR2 YYNGEE. The CDR3 consists of 12 residues. Trimming took off 3 bases at V and 1 base at J, with 2 bases between the two ends. The CDR3, as DNA: TGTGCCAGCAGCGCATCTGGAAACACCATATATTTT. It is translated as CASSASGNTIYF.

The chain joins TRBV10-3 to TRBJ1-2, with D possibly matching TRBD1 (6 bases). The CDR3 extends over 15 amino acids. The V gene's germline CDR1 is ENHRY and CDR2 SYGVKD. The germline V and J ends were trimmed by 4 bases and 0 bases, with 12 bases remaining between them. CDR3 coding DNA: TGTGCCATCAGTGGATTACAGGGAACTAACTATGGCTACACCTTC. As protein: CAISGLQGTNYGYTF.

The V and J genes are TRBV6-5 and TRBJ1-2; D unclear. CDR1 and CDR2 (germline): MNHEY, SVGAGI. V was clipped by 8 bases and J by 5 bases, with 21 bases between them. The CDR3 has 15 amino acids. CDR3 nucleotides: TGTGCCAGCCTATTTAGAGGGCCCCGGGGTTATGGCTACACCTTC. It codes for CASLFRGPRGYGYTF.

The chain is built from TRBV3-1 (or the pseudogene TRBV3-2) and TRBJ1-2, with 9 bases aligning to TRBD1. V lost 0 bases to trimming and J lost 4 bases; unmatched junction nucleotides: 15. Germline V CDR1 and CDR2: LGHDT, YNNKEL (reference sequence). The CDR3 is 19 residues long. In nucleotides, the CDR3 is TGTGCCAGCAGCCAAGATAGCCCTTTCGGGACAGGGATCTCCTATGGCTACACCTTC. Translated, it gives CASSQDSPFGTGISYGYTF.